This T cell receptor (beta chain) emerged from a study of blood T cell repertoires in COVID-19 (dated by TCRdb to about 2020). Some background on the complete study: Collaborator samples came from the United States, Italy and Spain and covered acute and convalescent phases of COVID-19. The prospective study material was composed of cDNA or gDNA derived from T cells, B-cell-depleted T cells, or PBMCs. Deeply sampled blood TCRbeta repertoires from subjects exposed to, actively infected with, or recovered from COVID-19 were included in the dataset. The repertoires were made available in a free public database intended to serve as a resource for research on the immune response to SARS-CoV-2. The samples were drawn from the first 160 participants of the ongoing ImmuneRACE study and from some 1,300 subjects provided by 6 global collaborators. Nearly every sample came with metadata listing a de-identified subject ID, COVID-19 status, age in years and sex. Where available, HLA class I and class II types were obtained from metadata supplied by the sample provider rather than from assay-based typing. Broader findings and caveats from the paper: The quantity of clinical and demographic metadata differed by source and by participant and was supplied without curation.

Participants in the prospective study were enrolled through a virtual design, were aged about 18 to 89 years, and lived in 24 United States geographic areas. In the prospective study, participants were assigned to cohorts based on the clinical history participants reported in a screening survey and a study questionnaire. Recovered participants in ImmuneRACE Cohort 3 were defined by two consecutive negative NP/OP PCR tests, clearance by a healthcare professional, or resolution of symptoms. Each participant in the prospective study had whole blood, serum and a nasopharyngeal or oropharyngeal swab collected by mobile phlebotomists. Participants in the prospective study had the option to provide additional blood draws and questionnaires over an approximately 2-month period. Blood samples from the prospective study were shipped frozen or at room temperature prior to DNA extraction. The CDR1 and CDR2 encoded by the germline V gene are LGHNA and YSLEER. The CDR3 sequence holds 14 residues, the cysteine and phenylalanine included. Here the CDR3 DNA is all that survives: 42 bases in frame from base 1. Trimming removed 0 bases from V and 7 bases from J, leaving 10 bases between the germline ends.

TCRbeta CDR3 regions were amplified from genomic DNA using the immunoSEQ Assay, a bias-controlled multiplex PCR. For the original study's pipeline: The number of nucleated cells in each sample was estimated from the amplification of reference gene primers within the assay. To quantify the absolute abundance of each unique TCRbeta CDR3 rearrangement, sequence reads were collapsed and filtered. For each sample, productive Simpson clonality was calculated by taking the square root of Simpson's diversity index across productive rearrangements. TCRdb took this table from immuneACCESS and kept in-frame rearrangements with V and J called. Such tables lack part of the clones; where checked against another copy, unresolved V genes explain under half of the gap, and the rest is unexplained. V and J calls plus clone size are reproduced from that table; the DNA served to infer D and trimming. The sample profile shows around 150,000 clones; roughly 88% of them were found once. The ten largest clones capture more than 6.5% of the sample.

This clone appeared once. Its recognized antigen is unknown. Base-call qualities are not available, and no considerably larger clone is one nucleotide away. The origin of this receptor is a woman in her forties or fifties who had recovered from COVID-19. This chain is built from TRBV4-3 and TRBJ1-5; no D gene is confidently identified. The source material was PBMCs or T cells enriched from blood (not recorded which). The DNA reads TGCGCCAGCAGCCAAGATAGCGCGGGGCAGCCCCAGCATTTT. The translation is CASSQDSAGQPQHF.